This T cell receptor beta chain was documented in a study of cytomegalovirus exposure and HLA in healthy donors. Study-wide results and limits: Versus the roughly 690-donor mean, an Asian-associated ancestry cluster reportedly showed fewer N-insertions in a later analysis.

The CDR3 has 14 amino acids. CDR1 and CDR2 (germline): MNHEY, SVGAGI. V shed 1 base and J 5 bases; nucleotides not matched to a gene: 1. PCR primers comprised 60 Vbeta and 13 Jbeta primers. Data came from immunoSEQ multiplex PCR; TCRdb stores just in-frame clones and leaves some out. The table lists some 33,000 clones, around two thirds of them singletons, with about a fifth in the top ten. To note about this clone: Its cognate antigen is unknown.

The donors gave bone marrow, and they were healthy. This clonotype originated in a man aged 50 to 60 in good health and CMV-seropositive. Material for sequencing was PBMCs. V usage is TRBV6-5 and J usage is TRBJ1-5; 8 bases agree with TRBD1. CDR3 bases: TGTGCCAGCAGTTACTGGACAGGGCATCAGCCCCAGCATTTT. This gives the protein CASSYWTGHQPQHF.